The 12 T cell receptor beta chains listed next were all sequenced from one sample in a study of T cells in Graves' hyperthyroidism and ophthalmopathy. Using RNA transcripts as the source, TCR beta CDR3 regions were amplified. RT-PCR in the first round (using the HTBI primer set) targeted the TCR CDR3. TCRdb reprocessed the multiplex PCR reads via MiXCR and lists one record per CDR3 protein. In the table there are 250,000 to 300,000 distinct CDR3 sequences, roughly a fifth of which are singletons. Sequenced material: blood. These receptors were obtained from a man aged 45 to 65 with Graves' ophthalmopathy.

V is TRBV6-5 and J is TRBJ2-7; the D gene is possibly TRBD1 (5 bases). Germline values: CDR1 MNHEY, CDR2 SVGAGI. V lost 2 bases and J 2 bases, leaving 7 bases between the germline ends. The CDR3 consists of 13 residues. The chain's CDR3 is CASSYDSTYEQYF. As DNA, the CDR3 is TGTGCCAGCAGTTACGACAGTACCTACGAGCAGTACTTC.

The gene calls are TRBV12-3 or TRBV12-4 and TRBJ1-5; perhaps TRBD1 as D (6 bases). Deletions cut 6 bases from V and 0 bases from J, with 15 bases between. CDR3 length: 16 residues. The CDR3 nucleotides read TGTGCCAGCAGATCCGAGACAGGTTCTAGCAATCAGCCCCAGCATTTT. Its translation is CASRSETGSSNQPQHF.

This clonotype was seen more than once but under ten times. This CDR3 is CATSDPGDAEAFF. In nucleotides, the CDR3 is TGTGCCACCAGTGACCCAGGGGACGCTGAAGCTTTCTTT. The V call is TRBV24-1, the J call TRBJ1-1; D is perhaps TRBD1 (6 bases). V was clipped by 4 bases and J by 6 bases, with 11 bases between them. The germline V gene encodes CDR1 KGHDR and CDR2 SFDVKD. CDR3 length: 13 amino acids.

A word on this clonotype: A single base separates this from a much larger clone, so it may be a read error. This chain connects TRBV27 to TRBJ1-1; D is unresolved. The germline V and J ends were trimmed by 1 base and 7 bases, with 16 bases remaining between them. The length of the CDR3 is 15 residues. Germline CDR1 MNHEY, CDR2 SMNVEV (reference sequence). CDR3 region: CASSLFDGGKGEAFF. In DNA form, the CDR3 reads TGTGCCAGCAGTTTATTCGACGGAGGGAAGGGTGAAGCTTTCTTT.

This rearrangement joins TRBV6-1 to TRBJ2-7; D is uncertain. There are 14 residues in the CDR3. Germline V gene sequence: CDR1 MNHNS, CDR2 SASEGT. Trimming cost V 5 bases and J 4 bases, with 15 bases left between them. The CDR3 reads CASSPYDPPYEQYF. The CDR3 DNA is TGTGCCAGCAGTCCCTACGATCCGCCATACGAGCAGTACTTC.

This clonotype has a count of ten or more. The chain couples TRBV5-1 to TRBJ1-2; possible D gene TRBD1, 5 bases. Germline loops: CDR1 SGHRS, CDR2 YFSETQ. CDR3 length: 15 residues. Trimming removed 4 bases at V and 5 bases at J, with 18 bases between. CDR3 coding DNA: TGCGCCAGCAGCCCAGAGGGCGGTAGGGGATATGGCTACACCTTC. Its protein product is CASSPEGGRGYGYTF.

CDR3 bases: TGTGCCAGCAGTACCGGACAGGGAGGGAACTACGAGCAGTACTTC. It is translated as CASSTGQGGNYEQYF. The rearrangement links TRBV28 to TRBJ2-7, with D possibly being TRBD1 (8 bases). V was cut by 5 bases and J by 3 bases, with 17 bases left in between. Germline V gene lookup returns CDR1 MDHEN and CDR2 SYDVKM. There are 15 residues in the CDR3.

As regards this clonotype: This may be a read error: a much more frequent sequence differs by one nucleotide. The CDR3 reads CASSVGTLEQNEQFF. In DNA form, the CDR3 reads TGTGCCAGCAGCGTAGGGACCCTTGAGCAAAATGAGCAGTTCTTC. J is TRBJ2-1 and V is TRBV9; no clear D. CDR3 size: 15 residues. V lost 0 bases, J lost 7 bases, and 14 bases lay in between. Germline V lookup: CDR1 SGDLS, CDR2 YYNGEE.

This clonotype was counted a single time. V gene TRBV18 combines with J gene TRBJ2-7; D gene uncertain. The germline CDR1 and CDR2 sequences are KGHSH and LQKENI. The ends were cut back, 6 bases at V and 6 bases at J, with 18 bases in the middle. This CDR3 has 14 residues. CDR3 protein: CASSPSGTGGEQYF. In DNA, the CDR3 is TGTGCCAGCTCCCCCTCCGGCACGGGTGGCGAGCAGTACTTC.

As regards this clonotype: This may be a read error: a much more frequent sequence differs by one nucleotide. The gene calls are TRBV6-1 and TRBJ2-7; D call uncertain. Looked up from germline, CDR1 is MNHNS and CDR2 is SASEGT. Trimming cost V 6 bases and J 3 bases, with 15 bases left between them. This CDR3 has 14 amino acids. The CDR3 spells CASRARVAFYEQYF. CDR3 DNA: TGTGCCAGCAGGGCTCGGGTTGCCTTCTACGAGCAGTACTTC.

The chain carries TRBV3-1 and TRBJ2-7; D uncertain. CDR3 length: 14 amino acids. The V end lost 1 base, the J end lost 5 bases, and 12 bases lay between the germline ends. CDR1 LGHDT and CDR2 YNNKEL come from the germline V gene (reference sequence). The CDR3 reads CASSQGTRLHEQYF. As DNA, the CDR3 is TGTGCCAGCAGCCAAGGGACGCGGCTCCACGAGCAGTACTTC.

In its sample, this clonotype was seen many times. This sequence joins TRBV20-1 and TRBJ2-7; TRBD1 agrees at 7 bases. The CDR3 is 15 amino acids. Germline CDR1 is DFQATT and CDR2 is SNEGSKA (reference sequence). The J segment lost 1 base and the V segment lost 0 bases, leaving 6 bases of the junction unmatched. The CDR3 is CSARDPGTVSYEQYF. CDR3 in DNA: TGCAGTGCTAGAGATCCCGGGACAGTTTCCTACGAGCAGTACTTC.